This T cell receptor beta chain was observed in a study of T cells in tumors after PD-1 blockade. This clone was observed a handful of times. The CDR3 has 16 amino acids. The ends lost 3 bases at V and 2 bases at J; junction bases unmatched: 3. Germline-derived CDR1 and CDR2 are KGHSH and LQKENI. The assay was immunoSEQ multiplex PCR, and TCRdb's table has in-frame clones only and misses some. The repertoire includes over 60,000 clones, around 67% of them detected once, and about 4.8% sits in the top ten. V and J are TRBV18 and TRBJ2-3; 12 nucleotides align to TRBD2. The sample was PBMCs, taken after anti-PD-1 treatment. The sequence was obtained from a human donor with basal cell carcinoma. CDR3 DNA: TGTGCCAGCTCACCGGGACTAGCGGGCAACACAGATACGCAGTATTTT. It is translated as CASSPGLAGNTDTQYF.